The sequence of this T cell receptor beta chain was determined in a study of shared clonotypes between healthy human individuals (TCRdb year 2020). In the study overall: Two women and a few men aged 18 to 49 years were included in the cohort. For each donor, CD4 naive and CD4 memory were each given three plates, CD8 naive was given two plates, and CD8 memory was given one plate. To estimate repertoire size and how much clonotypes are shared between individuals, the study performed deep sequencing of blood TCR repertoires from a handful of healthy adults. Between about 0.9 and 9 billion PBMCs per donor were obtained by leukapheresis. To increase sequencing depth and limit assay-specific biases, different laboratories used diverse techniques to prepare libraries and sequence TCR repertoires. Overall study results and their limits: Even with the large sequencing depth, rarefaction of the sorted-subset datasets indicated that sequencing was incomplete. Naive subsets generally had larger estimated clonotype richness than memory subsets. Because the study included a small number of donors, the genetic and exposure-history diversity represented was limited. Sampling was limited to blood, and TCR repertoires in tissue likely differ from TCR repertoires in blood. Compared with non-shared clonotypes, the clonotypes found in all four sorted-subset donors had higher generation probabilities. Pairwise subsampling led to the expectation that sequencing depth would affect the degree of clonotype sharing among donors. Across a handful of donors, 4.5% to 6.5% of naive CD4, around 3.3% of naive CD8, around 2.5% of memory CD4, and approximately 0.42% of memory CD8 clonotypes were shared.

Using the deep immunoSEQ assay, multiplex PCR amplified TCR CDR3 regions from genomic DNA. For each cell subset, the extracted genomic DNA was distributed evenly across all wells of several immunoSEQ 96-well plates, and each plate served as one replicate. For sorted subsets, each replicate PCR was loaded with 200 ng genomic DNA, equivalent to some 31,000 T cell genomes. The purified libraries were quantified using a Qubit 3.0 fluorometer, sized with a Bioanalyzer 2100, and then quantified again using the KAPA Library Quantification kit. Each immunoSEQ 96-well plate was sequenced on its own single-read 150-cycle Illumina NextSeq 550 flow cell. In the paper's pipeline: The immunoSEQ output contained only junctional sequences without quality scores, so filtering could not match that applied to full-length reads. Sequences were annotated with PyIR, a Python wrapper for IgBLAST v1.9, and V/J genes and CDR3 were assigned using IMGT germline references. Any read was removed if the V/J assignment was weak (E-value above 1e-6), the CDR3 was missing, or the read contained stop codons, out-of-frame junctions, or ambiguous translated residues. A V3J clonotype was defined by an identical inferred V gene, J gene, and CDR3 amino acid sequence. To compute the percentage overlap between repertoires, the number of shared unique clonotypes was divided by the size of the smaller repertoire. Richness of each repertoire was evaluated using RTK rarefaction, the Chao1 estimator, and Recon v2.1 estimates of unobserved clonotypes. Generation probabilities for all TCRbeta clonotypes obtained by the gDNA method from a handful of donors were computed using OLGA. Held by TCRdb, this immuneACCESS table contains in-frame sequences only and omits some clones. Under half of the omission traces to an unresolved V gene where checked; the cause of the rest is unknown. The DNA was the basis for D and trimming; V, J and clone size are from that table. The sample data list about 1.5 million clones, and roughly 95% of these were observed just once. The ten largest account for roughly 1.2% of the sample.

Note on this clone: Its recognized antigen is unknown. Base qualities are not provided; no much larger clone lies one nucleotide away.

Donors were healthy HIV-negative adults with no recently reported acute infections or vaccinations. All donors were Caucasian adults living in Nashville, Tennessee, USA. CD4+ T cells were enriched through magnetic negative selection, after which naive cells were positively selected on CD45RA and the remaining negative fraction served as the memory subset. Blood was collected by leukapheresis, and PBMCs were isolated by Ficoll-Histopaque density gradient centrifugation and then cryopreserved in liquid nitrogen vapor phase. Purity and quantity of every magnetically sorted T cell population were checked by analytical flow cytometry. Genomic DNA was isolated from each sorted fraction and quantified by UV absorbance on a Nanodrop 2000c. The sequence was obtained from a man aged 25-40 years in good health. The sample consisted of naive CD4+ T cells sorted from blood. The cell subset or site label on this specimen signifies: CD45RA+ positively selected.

The CDR3 protein is CASPLGQGDYGYTF. The DNA sequence follows: TGCGCCAGCCCATTGGGACAGGGCGACTATGGCTACACCTTC. The rearrangement combines TRBV5-1 with TRBJ1-2; 9 bases in the junction line up with TRBD1. V lost 7 bases and J lost 3 bases, and the count of bases not matched to a germline gene is 7. CDR1 and CDR2 were assigned from the germline V gene as SGHRS and YFSETQ. The CDR3 spans 14 residues, from the cysteine through the phenylalanine. The kept DNA is CDR3 alone, 42 bases in frame from the first base.